A selection of T cell receptor beta chains follows, all from one sample in a study of cytomegalovirus exposure and HLA in healthy donors. Generated by immunoSEQ multiplex PCR, the TCRdb table keeps only in-frame clones and is missing some. Of about 140,000 clones detected, roughly 80% appear once; the ten largest clones hold about 1.7%. The sequencing sample was made of PBMCs. Receptors were obtained from a female donor in good health and CMV-seronegative. Both conserved end residues are part of each CDR3. The order of the fields is J gene, clone size, D gene, V gene, CDR3 DNA, CDR3 protein. D genes are given only for firm matches. Clone sizes are given selectively: once, few, many, or a class where the clone is expanded.

TRBJ1-1 | few | . | TRBV20-1 | TGCAGTGCTAGAGCAGGGCGTGAAGCTTTCTTT | CSARAGREAFF
TRBJ2-1 | . | . | TRBV7-3 | TGTGCCAGCAGTCGGACGGGGGGCGCTTACAATGAGCAGTTCTTC | CASSRTGGAYNEQFF
TRBJ2-5 | . | TRBD1 | TRBV10-1 | TGCGCCAGCAGCACGGGACAGGCCCGGGAGACCCAGTACTTC | CASSTGQARETQYF
TRBJ1-1 | once | . | TRBV5-1 | TGCGCCAGCAGCTTGAGTAGATTCGAGGCTTTCTTT | CASSLSRFEAFF
TRBJ2-5 | . | TRBD2 | TRBV27 | TGTGCCAGCAGTTTCGAATCGACTGGTAGCGGGATTGAGACCCAGTACTTC | CASSFESTGSGIETQYF
TRBJ2-3 | . | . | TRBV4-1 | TGCGCCAGCAGCCAACGTTGGGGGCCCGCAGGAGATACGCAGTATTTT | CASSQRWGPAGDTQYF
TRBJ2-5 | . | . | TRBV29-1 | TGCAGCGTTGCAGCGTCGGCGGCCGCGGAGACCCAGTACTTC | CSVAASAAAETQYF
TRBJ2-7 | . | TRBD1 | TRBV5-1 | TGCGCCAGCAGCTTATGGGACAGCCCTTCCTACGAGCAGTACTTC | CASSLWDSPSYEQYF
TRBJ1-1 | few | TRBD1 | TRBV28 | TGTGCCAGCAGTTTGACAGGGGGGAGCACTGAAGCTTTCTTT | CASSLTGGSTEAFF
TRBJ2-3 | . | . | TRBV4-1 | TGCGCCAGCAGCCAAGAGGTTCGAGGGTCAGATACGCAGTATTTT | CASSQEVRGSDTQYF
TRBJ1-5 | . | TRBD1 | TRBV2 | TGTGCCGGCAGTGTGGGCAGGGGGAGTAGCAATCAGCCCCAGCATTTT | CAGSVGRGSSNQPQHF
TRBJ1-2 | few | . | TRBV15 | TGTGCCACCAGCCCGGGGGGGGTATATGGCTACACCTTC | CATSPGGVYGYTF
TRBJ1-4 | . | . | TRBV30 | TGTGCCTGGAGGGAGCTCGCTAATGAAAAACTGTTTTTT | CAWRELANEKLFF
TRBJ2-7 | once | . | TRBV6-6 | TGTGCCAGCACCTCACCTACCACCTACGAGCAGTACTTC | CASTSPTTYEQYF
TRBJ2-7 | . | TRBD1 | TRBV27 | TGTGCCAGCAGTCCGACAGGGGCCTCCTACGAGCAGTACTTC | CASSPTGASYEQYF
TRBJ1-2 | once | TRBD1 | TRBV5-6 | TGTGCCAGCAGCTTGGGGGACAGGGTGGATATAAGGGGCTACACCTTC | CASSLGDRVDIRGYTF
TRBJ2-2 | few | TRBD1 | TRBV6-1 | TGTGCCAGCAGTGGAAATAGGACAGGGGTCGTTCACACCGGGGAGCTGTTTTTT | CASSGNRTGVVHTGELFF
TRBJ2-7 | . | . | TRBV5-1 | TGCGCCAGCAGCTCAGGCCCGGGACTCCGGGGCGTCCTCTACGAGCAGTACTTC | CASSSGPGLRGVLYEQYF
TRBJ2-4 | . | TRBD1 | TRBV27 | TGTGCCAGCAGACAGCCGACAGGGACAAACATTCAGTACTTC | CASRQPTGTNIQYF
TRBJ2-7 | . | TRBD1 | TRBV7-9 | TGTGCCAGCACCCCGGGTGGCAGGACAGGGTACGAGCAGTACTTC | CASTPGGRTGYEQYF
TRBJ2-3 | . | . | TRBV15 | TGTGCCACCAGCAAACGGGGCACAGATACGCAGTATTTT | CATSKRGTDTQYF
TRBJ2-5 | once | TRBD1 | TRBV5-1 | TGCGCCAGCAGCTCACAGGGGGCCCTAAAAGAGACCCAGTACTTC | CASSSQGALKETQYF
TRBJ2-7 | few | . | TRBV19 | TGTGCCAGTTCAGGAGGACGGAGGCCCTACGAGCAGTACTTC | CASSGGRRPYEQYF
TRBJ1-5 | . | . | TRBV5-1 | TGCGCCAGCAGCTTGGGAGACAGAGATCAGCCCCAGCATTTT | CASSLGDRDQPQHF
TRBJ2-5 | . | . | TRBV6-1 | TGTGCCAGCAGCGTTCAGACAGGGAGGGAGACCCAGTACTTC | CASSVQTGRETQYF
TRBJ1-2 | . | . | TRBV9 | TGTGCCAGCAGGTCCGGACAGAATGGCTACACCTTC | CASRSGQNGYTF
TRBJ2-7 | . | TRBD1 | TRBV5-1 | TGCGCCAGCAGCAAGGACAGGGGGAACCTCGAGCAGTACTTC | CASSKDRGNLEQYF
TRBJ2-1 | . | TRBD1 | TRBV13 | TGTGCCAGCAGTTATCGGGCAGGGGGCGTCAATGAGCAGTTCTTC | CASSYRAGGVNEQFF
TRBJ2-7 | . | TRBD2 | TRBV11-3 | TGTGCCAGCAGCACCCTTGTGGGGACTAGTGACGAGCAGTACTTC | CASSTLVGTSDEQYF